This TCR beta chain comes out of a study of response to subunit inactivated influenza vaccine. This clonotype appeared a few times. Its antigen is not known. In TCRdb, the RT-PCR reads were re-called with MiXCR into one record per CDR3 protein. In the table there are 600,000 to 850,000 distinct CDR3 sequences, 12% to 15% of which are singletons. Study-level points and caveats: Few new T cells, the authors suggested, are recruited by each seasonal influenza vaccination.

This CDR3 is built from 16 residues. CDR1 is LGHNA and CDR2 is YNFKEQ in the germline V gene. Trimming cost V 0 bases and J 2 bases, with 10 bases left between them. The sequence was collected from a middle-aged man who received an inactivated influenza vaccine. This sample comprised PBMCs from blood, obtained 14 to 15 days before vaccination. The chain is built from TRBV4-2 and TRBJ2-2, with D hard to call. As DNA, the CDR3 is TGTGCCAGCAGCCAAGAATGGAACAGAAACACCGGGGAGCTGTTTTTT. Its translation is CASSQEWNRNTGELFF.